This T cell receptor beta chain was observed in a study of T and B cells in COVID-19 patients. This CDR3 is 13 amino acids long. In germline, CDR1 is SQVTM, CDR2 ANQGSEA. V was trimmed by 6 bases and J by 6 bases, leaving 18 bases between them. From blood, about 230-500 ng of genomic DNA served as TRB template. Multiplex PCR with BIOMED2 TRB-A/B primer pools amplified TRB rearrangements. TCRdb reprocessed the multiplex PCR reads with MiXCR, giving one entry per CDR3 protein. The data hold roughly 27,000 distinct CDR3 sequences, with approximately 29% observed a single time. This clonotype is labeled medium-sized. Its antigen is unknown. Points from the study as a whole: CD4+, regulatory T cell, CD8+ and sorted SARS-CoV-2-responsive or tetramer+ T cells were not yet sequenced.

The receptor was derived from a human donor who had recovered from COVID-19. This rearrangement joins TRBV29-1 to TRBJ2-7; D is possibly TRBD1 (7 bases). The sample consisted of blood. CDR3 region: CSVLEGAMGEQYF. The CDR3 DNA is TGCAGCGTATTGGAGGGGGCGATGGGCGAGCAGTACTTC.